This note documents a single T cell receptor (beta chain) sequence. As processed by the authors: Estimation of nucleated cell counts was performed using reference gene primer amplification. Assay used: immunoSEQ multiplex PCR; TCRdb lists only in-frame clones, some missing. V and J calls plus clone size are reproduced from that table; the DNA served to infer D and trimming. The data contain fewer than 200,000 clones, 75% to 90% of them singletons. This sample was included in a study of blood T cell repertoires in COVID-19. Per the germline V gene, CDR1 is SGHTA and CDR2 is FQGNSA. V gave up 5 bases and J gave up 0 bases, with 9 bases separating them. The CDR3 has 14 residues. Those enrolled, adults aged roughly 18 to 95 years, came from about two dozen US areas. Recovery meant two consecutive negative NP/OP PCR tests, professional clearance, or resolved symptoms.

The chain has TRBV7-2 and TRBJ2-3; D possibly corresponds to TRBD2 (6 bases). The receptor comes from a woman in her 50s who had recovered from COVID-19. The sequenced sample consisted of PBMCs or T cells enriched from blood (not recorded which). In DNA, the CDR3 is TGTGCCAGCAGCACCGGGGGTAGCACAGATACGCAGTATTTT. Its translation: CASSTGGSTDTQYF.